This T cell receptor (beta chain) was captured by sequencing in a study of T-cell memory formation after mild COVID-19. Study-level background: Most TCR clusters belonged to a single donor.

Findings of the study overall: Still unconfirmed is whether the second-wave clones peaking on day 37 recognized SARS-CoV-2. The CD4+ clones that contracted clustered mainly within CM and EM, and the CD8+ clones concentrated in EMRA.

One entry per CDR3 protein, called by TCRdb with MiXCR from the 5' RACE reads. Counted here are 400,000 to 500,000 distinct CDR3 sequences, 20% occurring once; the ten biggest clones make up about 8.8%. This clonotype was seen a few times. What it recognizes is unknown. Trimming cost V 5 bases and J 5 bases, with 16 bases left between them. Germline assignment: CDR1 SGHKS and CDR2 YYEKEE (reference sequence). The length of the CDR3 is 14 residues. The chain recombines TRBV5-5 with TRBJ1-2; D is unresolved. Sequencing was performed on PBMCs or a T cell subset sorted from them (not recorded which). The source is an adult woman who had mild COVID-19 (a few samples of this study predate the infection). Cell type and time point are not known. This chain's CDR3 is CASSPPPGPYGYTF. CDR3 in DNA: TGTGCCAGCAGTCCCCCCCCCGGTCCATATGGCTACACCTTC.